The T cell receptor beta chain under discussion was sequenced for a study of T cell changes during pregnancy in multiple sclerosis. CDR3 size: 15 residues. Germline CDR1 SGHTA, CDR2 FQGNSA. Trimming cost V 5 bases and J 7 bases; bases outside gene matches: 12. Sequencing was performed with immunoSEQ multiplex PCR; in TCRdb, only in-frame clones are kept and a portion is missing. The sample lists roughly 84,000 clones; just over 90% were seen once. Sequenced material: peripheral blood, taken in the third trimester of pregnancy. This TCR was recovered from a female donor in good health, enrolled as a control in a pregnancy study. V and J are TRBV7-2 and TRBJ2-5, with 8 nucleotides matching TRBD1. CDR3 region: CASSAGQGNRATQYF. Written as DNA, the CDR3 is TGTGCCAGCAGCGCAGGACAGGGTAACCGTGCGACCCAGTACTTC.